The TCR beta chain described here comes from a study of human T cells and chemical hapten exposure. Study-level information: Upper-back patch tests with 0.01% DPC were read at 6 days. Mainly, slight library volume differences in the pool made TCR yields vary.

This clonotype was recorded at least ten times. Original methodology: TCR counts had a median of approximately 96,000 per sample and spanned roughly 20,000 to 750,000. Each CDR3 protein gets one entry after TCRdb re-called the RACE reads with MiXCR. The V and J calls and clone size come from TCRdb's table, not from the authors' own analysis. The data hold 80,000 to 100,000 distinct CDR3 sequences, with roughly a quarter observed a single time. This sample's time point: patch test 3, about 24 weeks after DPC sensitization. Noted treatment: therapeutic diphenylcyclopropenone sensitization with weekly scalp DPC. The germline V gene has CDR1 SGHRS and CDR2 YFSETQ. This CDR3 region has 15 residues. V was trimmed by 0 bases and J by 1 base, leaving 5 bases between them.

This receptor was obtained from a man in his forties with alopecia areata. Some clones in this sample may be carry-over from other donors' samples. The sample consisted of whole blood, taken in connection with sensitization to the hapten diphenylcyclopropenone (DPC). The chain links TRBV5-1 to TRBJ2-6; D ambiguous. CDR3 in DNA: TGCGCCAGCAGCTTGGAAGGGTCTGGGGCCAACGTCCTGACTTTC. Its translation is CASSLEGSGANVLTF.